What follows describes a single TCR beta chain. The entry originates in a study of PD-L1 blockade in urothelial cancer. In the study overall: Males with urothelial cancer arising in the bladder constituted most of the roughly 30 patients. Investigators checked blood 3 weeks (second dose) and 6 weeks after treatment start. Blood yielded a median of approximately 130,000 T cells per sample.

CDR1 and CDR2 from the germline V gene are SNHLY and FYNNEI. CDR3 length equals 15 residues. Trimming pared 4 bases from V and 2 bases from J, leaving 12 bases between. Measured with immunoSEQ multiplex PCR; TCRdb has only the in-frame clones, and not every one. The sample consists of tens of thousands of clones, more than 70% of them appearing once. Indicated time point: pretreatment peripheral blood. The diagnosis in patients was locally advanced or metastatic urothelial carcinoma. This sample comprised PBMCs, obtained around atezolizumab (anti-PD-L1) treatment. This clonotype originated in a man between 60 and 75 years old with urothelial cancer. The V call is TRBV2, the J call TRBJ1-3; D remains ambiguous. The CDR3 loop reads CASSGTGSPGNTIYF. The CDR3 DNA reads TGTGCCAGCAGTGGGACGGGGAGTCCTGGAAACACCATATATTTT. Filled out from reference TRBV2 and TRBJ1-3, the complete variable domain reads EPEVTQTPSHQVTQMGQEVILRCVPISNHLYFYWYRQILGQKVEFLVSFYNNEISEKSEIFDDQFSVERPDGSNFTLKIRSTKLEDSAMYFCASSGTGSPGNTIYFGEGSWLTVV.